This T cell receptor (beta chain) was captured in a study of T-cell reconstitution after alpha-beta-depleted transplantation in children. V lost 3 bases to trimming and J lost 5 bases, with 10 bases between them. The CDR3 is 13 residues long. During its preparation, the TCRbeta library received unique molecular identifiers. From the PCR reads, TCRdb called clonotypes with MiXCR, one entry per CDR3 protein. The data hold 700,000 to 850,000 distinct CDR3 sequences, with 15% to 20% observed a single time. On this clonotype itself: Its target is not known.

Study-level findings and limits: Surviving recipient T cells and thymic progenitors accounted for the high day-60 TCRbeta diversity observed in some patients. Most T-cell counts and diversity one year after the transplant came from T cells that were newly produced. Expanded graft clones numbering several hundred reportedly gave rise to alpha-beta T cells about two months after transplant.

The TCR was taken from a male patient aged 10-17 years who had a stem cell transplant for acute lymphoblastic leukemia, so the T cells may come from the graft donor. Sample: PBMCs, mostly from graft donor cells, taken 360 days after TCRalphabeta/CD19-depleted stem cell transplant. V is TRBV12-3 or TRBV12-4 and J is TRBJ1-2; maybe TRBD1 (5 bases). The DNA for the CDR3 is TGTGCCAGCAGTTTCGCAGGGAAATATGGCTACACCTTC. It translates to CASSFAGKYGYTF.